This TCR beta chain was recovered during a study of blood T cell repertoires in COVID-19. The J segment lost 8 bases and the V segment lost 5 bases, leaving 10 bases of the junction unmatched. Germline CDR1 is SGHAT and CDR2 is FQDESV (reference sequence). This CDR3 contains 15 residues. This clone was seen a handful of times. Data came from immunoSEQ multiplex PCR; TCRdb stores just in-frame clones and leaves some out. The profile covers hundreds of thousands of clones, with 90% appearing a single time and 2.6% taken by the ten largest. The receptor comes from a man in his fifties or sixties who had recovered from COVID-19. The chain is built from TRBV11-1 and TRBJ1-4; 8 positions agree with TRBD1. Sequencing used PBMCs or T cells enriched from blood (not recorded which). CDR3: CASSVGLGQAEKLFF. The CDR3 coding sequence is TGTGCCAGCAGCGTGGGATTGGGACAGGCCGAAAAACTGTTTTTT.